This record looks at one TCR beta chain sequence and its context. The data are from a study of blood T cell repertoires in COVID-19. Looking at the study overall: Sources were T cells, B-cell-depleted T cells, or PBMCs; the material itself was cDNA or gDNA.

In the authors' methods: Using reference gene primer amplification, nucleated cell counts were estimated. Some clones are missing from TCRdb's copy, which holds only in-frame ones; the method was immunoSEQ multiplex PCR. For V, J and clone size, that table is used; D and trimming come from the DNA. The profile shows hundreds of thousands of clones, about 88% of them singletons. J was trimmed by 2 bases and V by 3 bases; bases with no gene match: 6. This CDR3 region has 16 residues. Germline values: CDR1 SGHTA, CDR2 FQGNSA. Cohorts were determined from participant-reported clinical history. Up to 2 weeks before entering the study, exposed participants had met a COVID-19 case.

The J gene is TRBJ2-3, the V gene TRBV7-2, with 9 positions matching TRBD2. Sequencing input: PBMCs or T cells enriched from blood (not recorded which). The receptor's source is a woman aged 18-29 years who had been exposed to COVID-19. Here the CDR3 reads CASSFRRGGITDTQYF. As DNA, the CDR3 is TGTGCCAGCAGCTTCAGGCGGGGGGGAATCACAGATACGCAGTATTTT.